This is a list of T cell receptor beta chains from one sample in a study of CD4 T cells in relation to SARS-CoV-2 and coronaviruses. The antigens for these receptors are not known. Data came from immunoSEQ multiplex PCR; TCRdb stores just in-frame clones and leaves some out. The repertoire consists of approximately 17,000 clones, with 82% occurring once and the leading ten covering about 33%. Material for sequencing was CD4+ T cells from PBMCs, cultured in vitro. The receptors come from a human donor in good health. Each CDR3 is given without its conserved first and last residue.

CDR3aa: ASSSTGGGGGYT; j_gene: TRBJ1-2; v_gene: TRBV7-3
CDR3aa: ASSPGLAKEQY; j_gene: TRBJ2-7; v_gene: TRBV6-5
CDR3aa: ASSSSGTSSYNEQF; j_gene: TRBJ2-1; v_gene: TRBV7-6
CDR3aa: ASSVRWGSDEQF; j_gene: TRBJ2-1; v_gene: TRBV9
CDR3aa: ASSLGVSGANVLT; j_gene: TRBJ2-6; v_gene: TRBV7-9
CDR3aa: ASRQQGNSPLH; j_gene: TRBJ1-6; v_gene: TRBV7-9
CDR3aa: ASSLSVTGDEKLF; j_gene: TRBJ1-4; v_gene: TRBV5-8
CDR3aa: ASSEYRVRSEQY; j_gene: TRBJ2-7; v_gene: TRBV6-1
CDR3aa: ASSWDRESSYEQY; j_gene: TRBJ2-7; v_gene: TRBV11-1
CDR3aa: ASSDSSSGPLNEQF; j_gene: TRBJ2-1; v_gene: TRBV6-4
CDR3aa: ASSLNLYYEQY; j_gene: TRBJ2-7; v_gene: TRBV13
CDR3aa: ASSQGRDRFNNSPLH; j_gene: TRBJ1-6; v_gene: TRBV5-1
CDR3aa: ASSIDTGTVGFQPQH; j_gene: TRBJ1-5; v_gene: TRBV19
CDR3aa: ASTGFSGNTIY; j_gene: TRBJ1-3; v_gene: TRBV6-5
CDR3aa: ASSRAGYEQY; j_gene: TRBJ2-7; v_gene: TRBV2
CDR3aa: ASSLELSHGTGHYEQY; j_gene: TRBJ2-7; v_gene: TRBV5-5
CDR3aa: ASRGIGTGAVYNEQF; j_gene: TRBJ2-1; v_gene: TRBV4-2
CDR3aa: ASSYEKKQY; j_gene: TRBJ2-7; v_gene: TRBV6-2/TRBV6-3
CDR3aa: ASSQGRAEAF; j_gene: TRBJ1-1; v_gene: TRBV18
CDR3aa: ASSPPGWTGVGGLF; j_gene: TRBJ1-4; v_gene: TRBV9
CDR3aa: APATRTSWNPGELF; j_gene: TRBJ2-2; v_gene: TRBV1
CDR3aa: ASSPSGRGNSPLH; j_gene: TRBJ1-6; v_gene: TRBV19
CDR3aa: ASSRTGYGYT; j_gene: TRBJ1-2; v_gene: TRBV19
CDR3aa: ASSPGVSGNTIY; j_gene: TRBJ1-3; v_gene: TRBV2
CDR3aa: ASSLRGTGRRTEAF; j_gene: TRBJ1-1; v_gene: TRBV7-8
CDR3aa: ASRWAGGEAF; j_gene: TRBJ1-1; v_gene: TRBV12-3/TRBV12-4
CDR3aa: ASSYGQREAF; j_gene: TRBJ1-1; v_gene: TRBV6-2/TRBV6-3
CDR3aa: ASGSLDQPQH; j_gene: TRBJ1-5; v_gene: TRBV12-3/TRBV12-4
CDR3aa: ASSLVETQY; j_gene: TRBJ2-5; v_gene: TRBV5-8
CDR3aa: ASSIRLAGVYNEQF; j_gene: TRBJ2-1; v_gene: TRBV5-1
CDR3aa: ASSLGQGRSQPQH; j_gene: TRBJ1-5; v_gene: TRBV5-1
CDR3aa: ASSLFGAGGDEQY; j_gene: TRBJ2-7; v_gene: TRBV7-9
CDR3aa: ASSLVGGQGREAF; j_gene: TRBJ1-1; v_gene: TRBV7-2
CDR3aa: ASGRDRNTEAF; j_gene: TRBJ1-1; v_gene: TRBV5-6
CDR3aa: ASKEGVGTNEKLF; j_gene: TRBJ1-4; v_gene: TRBV4-1
CDR3aa: ASIPTSGSPDTQY; j_gene: TRBJ2-3; v_gene: TRBV2
CDR3aa: ASRPGGANTGELF; j_gene: TRBJ2-2; v_gene: TRBV7-2
CDR3aa: ASSPPGQGNHEQY; j_gene: TRBJ2-7; v_gene: TRBV5-6
CDR3aa: ASSDGRNQETQY; j_gene: TRBJ2-5; v_gene: TRBV2
CDR3aa: ASSLDSGGYNEQF; j_gene: TRBJ2-1; v_gene: TRBV11-2
CDR3aa: ASSQQDRGTEAF; j_gene: TRBJ1-1; v_gene: TRBV4-3
CDR3aa: ASSLDIQETQY; j_gene: TRBJ2-5; v_gene: TRBV5-1
CDR3aa: ASMGLAGENIQY; j_gene: TRBJ2-4; v_gene: TRBV2
CDR3aa: ASSLLAGATRPTN; j_gene: TRBJ2-3; v_gene: TRBV18
CDR3aa: ASSRRGRGVYQETQY; j_gene: TRBJ2-5; v_gene: TRBV7-6
CDR3aa: ASSMIRTGAGSTEAF; j_gene: TRBJ1-1; v_gene: TRBV19
CDR3aa: ASSPTSTPTGELF; j_gene: TRBJ2-2; v_gene: TRBV18
CDR3aa: ASSLGQTGGETQY; j_gene: TRBJ2-5; v_gene: TRBV11-2
CDR3aa: ASSLGPSDTDTQY; j_gene: TRBJ2-3; v_gene: TRBV7-9
CDR3aa: ASSWRGDQPQH; j_gene: TRBJ1-5; v_gene: TRBV7-2
CDR3aa: ASTERGRPLNIQY; j_gene: TRBJ2-4; v_gene: TRBV2
CDR3aa: ASTPAGAIYNEQF; j_gene: TRBJ2-1; v_gene: TRBV6-2/TRBV6-3
CDR3aa: ASSQDHLQAVYGYT; j_gene: TRBJ1-2; v_gene: TRBV4-2